What follows are 26 T cell receptor beta chains derived from one specimen sequenced in a study of T-cell reconstitution after alpha-beta-depleted transplantation in children. Unique molecular identifiers tagged the TCRbeta library. TCRdb fed the PCR reads into MiXCR, producing one record per CDR3 protein. Of roughly 670,000 distinct CDR3 sequences in the sample, 10% to 15% were seen once. Specimen: PBMCs, collected before TCRalphabeta/CD19-depleted stem cell transplant. These receptors all stem from a girl aged 2 to 10 with congenital amegakaryocytic thrombocytopenia, due to receive a stem cell transplant.

This clonotype came up a few times. CDR3 amino acids: CAWSAGGTGLAQFF. The CDR3 nucleotides are TGTGCCTGGTCCGCGGGAGGAACCGGGCTTGCGCAGTTCTTC. The chain combines TRBV30 with TRBJ2-1; 8 bases line up with TRBD2. J was trimmed by 12 bases and V by 5 bases; bases with no gene match: 15. The germline gives CDR1 GTSNPN, CDR2 SVGIG (reference sequence). The CDR3 has 14 amino acids.

This clonotype turned up a few times. The chain is built from TRBV5-1 and TRBJ2-1; 10 nucleotides align to TRBD2. Unmatched junction bases numbered 3, after V lost 0 bases and J lost 0 bases. The CDR3 is 17 residues long. CDR1 and CDR2 from the germline V gene are SGHRS and YFSETQ. CDR3 sequence: CASSLGASGSSYNEQFF. CDR3 nucleotides: TGCGCCAGCAGCTTGGGGGCTAGCGGGAGCTCCTACAATGAGCAGTTCTTC.

This clonotype was seen repeatedly, ten times or more. The gene calls are TRBV20-1 and TRBJ2-3, with 7 bases lining up with TRBD2. Trimming at V came to 5 bases and at J to 1 base, leaving 9 bases not matched to a gene. The CDR3 has 15 residues. The germline CDR1 and CDR2 sequences are DFQATT and SNEGSKA (reference sequence). The CDR3 spells CSAGEREVGTDTQYF. The CDR3 DNA sequence: TGCAGTGCTGGTGAGCGGGAAGTGGGCACAGATACGCAGTATTTT.

This rearrangement joins TRBV20-1 to TRBJ2-7; 11 bases map to TRBD2. J was trimmed by 6 bases and V by 1 base; bases with no gene match: 8. Per the germline V gene, CDR1 is DFQATT and CDR2 is SNEGSKA (reference sequence). The CDR3 is 15 amino acids. CDR3 loop: CSARAGASGRLEQYF. In DNA form, the CDR3 reads TGCAGTGCTAGAGCCGGGGCTAGCGGGAGGCTCGAGCAGTACTTC.

V usage is TRBV11-2 and J usage is TRBJ2-5, with D possibly matching TRBD2 (7 bases). The CDR3 consists of 17 residues. Trimming stripped 1 base from V and 5 bases from J, with 20 bases between. Germline V gives CDR1 SGHAT, CDR2 FQNNGV. The chain's CDR3 is CASSLAAGQRGRETQYF. The DNA of the CDR3 is TGTGCCAGCAGCTTAGCAGCGGGACAACGTGGGAGGGAGACCCAGTACTTC.

The V and J genes are TRBV7-2 and TRBJ2-2; 8 positions agree with TRBD2. J was trimmed by 4 bases and V by 10 bases; bases with no gene match: 8. The CDR3 runs to 14 residues. Germline V gene sequence: CDR1 SGHTA, CDR2 FQGNSA. This CDR3 reads CANGGGVGTGELFF. CDR3 in DNA: TGTGCCAACGGGGGGGGAGTTGGCACCGGGGAGCTGTTTTTT.

This clonotype was seen a handful of times. The genes are TRBV2 and TRBJ2-4; 8 bases are a match to TRBD1. J gave up 5 bases and V 6 bases, and 9 bases lay outside the gene matches. This CDR3 is 15 amino acids long. Per the germline V gene, CDR1 is SNHLY and CDR2 is FYNNEI. CDR3 protein: CASRATQGAENIQYF. The CDR3, as DNA: TGTGCCAGCAGGGCGACTCAGGGGGCCGAAAACATTCAGTACTTC. The full variable domain, in which reference TRBV2 and TRBJ2-4 provide the parts outside the CDR3, is EPEVTQTPSHQVTQMGQEVILRCVPISNHLYFYWYRQILGQKVEFLVSFYNNEISEKSEIFDDQFSVERPDGSNFTLKIRSTKLEDSAMYFCASRATQGAENIQYFGAGTRLSVL.

This clonotype was recorded a few times. The genes are TRBV7-2 and TRBJ2-7; D perhaps matches TRBD2 (6 bases). The CDR3 extends over 13 amino acids. Germline V lookup: CDR1 SGHTA, CDR2 FQGNSA. Trimming removed 1 base from V and 5 bases from J, with 9 bases in between. The CDR3 DNA is TGTGCCAGCAGCTTAGACCCGGGGGACGAGCAGTACTTC. Its protein product is CASSLDPGDEQYF.

This clonotype was counted many times. J is TRBJ2-7 and V is TRBV6-5; tentative D call: TRBD1 (5 bases). Per germline, CDR1 MNHEY and CDR2 SVGAGI. CDR3 size: 14 residues. V was clipped by 4 bases and J by 0 bases, with 10 bases between them. DNA for the CDR3: TGTGCCAGCAGTTGGGGCATAAGCTCCTACGAGCAGTACTTC. Its translation is CASSWGISSYEQYF.

This clonotype has at least ten counts. The chain joins TRBV29-1 to TRBJ2-1; the D is unclear. V was shortened by 7 bases and J by 9 bases, with 25 bases between the two germline ends. This CDR3 contains 15 residues. The germline V gene has CDR1 SQVTM and CDR2 ANQGSEA. The CDR3 reads CSASSRSTPNGEQFF. CDR3 coding DNA: TGCAGCGCGAGTAGTCGAAGCACCCCTAACGGTGAGCAGTTCTTC.

This clonotype was recorded a few times. The chain is built from TRBV28 and TRBJ2-1, with 9 nucleotides matching TRBD1. Germline V gene data show CDR1 as MDHEN and CDR2 as SYDVKM. Trimming took 6 bases from V and 4 from J; bases not matched to a gene: 13. The CDR3 loop spans 17 amino acids. The CDR3 spells CASSPHRDRVPYNEQFF. In nucleotides, the CDR3 is TGTGCCAGCAGCCCACACCGGGACAGGGTACCTTACAATGAGCAGTTCTTC.

For this clonotype: It may be a read error: a sequence one base away is much more abundant. This chain connects TRBV7-6 to TRBJ2-3; 8 bases match TRBD2. CDR1 is SGHVS, CDR2 FNYEAQ, per germline. The CDR3 sequence is 15 residues long. CDR3 in amino acids: CASRQTGLATDAQYF. The CDR3 DNA reads TGTGCCAGCAGACAAACCGGACTAGCCACAGATGCGCAGTATTTT.

This clonotype has ten or more counts. The chain recombines TRBV30 with TRBJ2-7, with D perhaps TRBD2 (5 bases). The germline gives CDR1 GTSNPN, CDR2 SVGIG (reference sequence). This CDR3 has 13 amino acids. V lost 0 bases and J 2 bases, leaving 8 bases between the germline ends. The CDR3 loop reads CAWSVLGTYEQYF. The CDR3 DNA sequence: TGTGCCTGGAGTGTACTCGGGACCTACGAGCAGTACTTC.

The chain is built from TRBV7-9 and TRBJ2-1, with 9 bases matching TRBD2. The V gene end was trimmed by 6 bases and the J gene end by 6 bases; junction bases not matched to a gene: 9. The CDR3 extends over 15 amino acids. CDR1 and CDR2 (germline): SEHNR, FQNEAQ (reference sequence). The CDR3 nucleotides are TGTGCCAGCAGTCCAGGGGGACTAGCCCTCAATGAGCAGTTCTTC. The encoded protein is CASSPGGLALNEQFF.

This chain joins TRBV10-2 and TRBJ2-6; D is undetermined. This CDR3 has 14 residues. CDR1 is WSHSY and CDR2 is SAAADI in the germline V gene. Trimming stripped 2 bases from V and 4 bases from J, with 6 bases between. The CDR3, as DNA: TGCGCCAGCAGTGAGATAGACGGGGCCAACGTCCTGACTTTC. This translates into CASSEIDGANVLTF.

This clonotype has a count of ten or more. The gene calls are TRBV7-6 and TRBJ1-3; a possible D gene is TRBD1 (5 bases). CDR3 length equals 14 residues. V dropped 7 bases and J dropped 0 bases, with 10 bases sitting between them. In germline, CDR1 is SGHVS, CDR2 FNYEAQ. The CDR3 sequence is CASTLQVSGNTIYF. The CDR3 DNA reads TGTGCCAGCACCCTACAGGTCTCTGGAAACACCATATATTTT.

This clonotype has a count of ten or more. The chain couples TRBV27 to TRBJ1-1; no clear D gene. The CDR3 contains 15 residues. The germline gives CDR1 MNHEY, CDR2 SMNVEV (reference sequence). The V and J ends lost 5 bases and 6 bases respectively, with 19 bases between them. CDR3 sequence: CASSNLLTTGAEAFF. The CDR3 DNA reads TGTGCCAGCAGTAATCTCTTAACAACTGGGGCTGAAGCTTTCTTT.

The chain uses TRBV5-1 and TRBJ1-1, with 8 nucleotides matching TRBD1. The junction had 14 bases not matched to a gene; V was cut back by 6 bases and J by 7 bases. This CDR3 comprises 15 residues. The V gene's germline CDR1 is SGHRS and CDR2 YFSETQ. CDR3 DNA: TGCGCCAGCACCCGGGGTGCCAGGGGGCTTAGTGAAGCTTTCTTT. Its protein product is CASTRGARGLSEAFF.

V usage is TRBV20-1 and J usage is TRBJ2-3, with 14 bases identical to TRBD2. CDR1 is DFQATT, CDR2 SNEGSKA, per germline (reference sequence). V dropped 3 bases and J dropped 10; count of bases not matched to a gene: 12. This CDR3 is built from 16 residues. Here the CDR3 reads CSASRGAGLAGVAQYF. DNA for the CDR3: TGCAGTGCTAGTAGGGGTGCGGGACTAGCGGGAGTGGCGCAGTATTTT.

This clonotype has a count of ten or more. The chain recombines TRBV4-1 with TRBJ2-7; 9 bases are shared with TRBD1. The CDR3 consists of 15 residues. V shed 1 base and J 5 bases; nucleotides not matched to a gene: 6. Germline V gene data show CDR1 as MGHRA and CDR2 as YSYEKL. This chain's CDR3 is CASSQAGTGSHEQYF. In nucleotides, the CDR3 is TGCGCCAGCAGCCAAGCGGGGACAGGGTCGCACGAGCAGTACTTC.

This clonotype was detected many times. The chain has TRBV20-1 and TRBJ2-3; 7 nucleotides line up with TRBD2. Germline V gene sequence: CDR1 DFQATT, CDR2 SNEGSKA (reference sequence). The trim removed 0 bases at V and 0 bases at J, leaving 3 bases unmatched. CDR3 size: 15 residues. The CDR3 here is CSARDQRGSTDTQYF. The CDR3, as DNA: TGCAGTGCTAGAGATCAGCGGGGTAGCACAGATACGCAGTATTTT.

The chain links TRBV7-6 to TRBJ2-1; possibly TRBD2 for D (5 bases). Germline V lookup: CDR1 SGHVS, CDR2 FNYEAQ. With 5 bases removed from V and 8 bases from J, the gap between germline ends came to 13 bases. This CDR3 comprises 13 residues. The CDR3: CASSPPARDEQFF. The CDR3 DNA reads TGTGCCAGCAGCCCCCCGGCGAGGGATGAGCAGTTCTTC.

The chain carries TRBV20-1 and TRBJ2-7; possible D gene TRBD1, 5 bases. V shed 0 bases and J shed 6 bases, with 27 bases lying between them. Germline V gene sequence: CDR1 DFQATT, CDR2 SNEGSKA (reference sequence). The CDR3 runs 18 residues. For the CDR3, the DNA is TGCAGTGCTAGAGATTTTGGCAGCAGGGTGTCTGCCTCTGGCGAGCAGTACTTC. Protein: CSARDFGSRVSASGEQYF.

Ten or more counts support this clonotype. V and J are TRBV20-1 and TRBJ1-2; D gene uncertain. The CDR3 is 13 amino acids. V was cut by 4 bases and J by 4 bases, with 13 bases left in between. Germline V CDR1 and CDR2: DFQATT, SNEGSKA (reference sequence). The CDR3 spells CSAMGEDIYGYTF. CDR3 sequence (DNA): TGCAGTGCTATGGGCGAGGATATCTATGGCTACACCTTC.

There are many counts of this clonotype. The chain is built from TRBV12-3 or TRBV12-4 and TRBJ2-5; 7 bases line up with TRBD2. With V trimmed by 3 bases and J by 9 bases, 7 bases remained unmatched. The CDR3 is 13 residues long. The CDR3: CASSLAGANPQYF. Here the CDR3 DNA reads TGTGCCAGCAGTTTGGCGGGAGCGAATCCCCAGTACTTC.

This chain links TRBV11-2 with TRBJ2-2; D might be TRBD2 (5 bases). The CDR3 runs to 15 residues. Germline CDR1 reads SGHAT; CDR2 reads FQNNGV. V lost 2 bases and J 7 bases, leaving 14 bases between the germline ends. The CDR3 is CASSLLPGTNGELFF. CDR3 DNA: TGTGCCAGCAGCTTATTACCGGGAACGAACGGGGAGCTGTTTTTT. The full variable domain, completed using reference TRBV11-2 and TRBJ2-2, is EAGVAQSPRYKIIEKRQSVAFWCNPISGHATLYWYQQILGQGPKLLIQFQNNGVVDDSQLPKDRFSAERLKGVDSTLKIQPAKLEDSAVYLCASSLLPGTNGELFFGEGSRLTVL.